These 17 T cell receptor beta chains came from one sample sequenced in a study of blood T cell repertoires in COVID-19 (dated by TCRdb to 2018 to 2021). To prepare the library, the immunoSEQ multiplex PCR assay was applied. In TCRdb, the immuneACCESS table is reduced to in-frame sequences with V and J assigned. These tables do not hold every clone; where another copy was compared, an unresolved V gene accounts for under half, and the others remain unexplained. The sample records approximately 200,000 clones, about four fifths of which are singletons. The ten largest clones represent under 4% of the sample. The sample was PBMCs or T cells enriched from blood (not recorded which). These receptors were collected from a woman aged 25 to 39 who had recovered from COVID-19.

This clone showed up just once. The genes are TRBV2 and TRBJ2-3; tentatively, D is TRBD1 (5 bases). The CDR3 covers 13 residues. Germline V CDR1 and CDR2: SNHLY, FYNNEI. V was clipped by 11 bases and J by 3 bases, with 15 bases between them. CDR3 coding DNA: TGTGCCGGCTCCAGGGAATCGACAGATACGCAGTATTTT. This codes for CAGSRESTDTQYF.

The gene calls are TRBV19 and TRBJ1-2; TRBD1 is a possible D gene (6 bases). V lost 4 bases, J lost 3 bases, and 12 bases lay in between. The CDR3 loop spans 14 amino acids. CDR1 is LNHDA and CDR2 is SQIVND in the germline V gene (reference sequence). CDR3 residues: CASSKTGLDYGYTF. In nucleotides, the CDR3 is TGTGCCAGTAGTAAGACAGGTCTTGACTATGGCTACACCTTC.

The rearrangement uses TRBV29-1 and TRBJ1-4; a possible D gene is TRBD1 (5 bases). Germline V CDR1 and CDR2: SQVTM, ANQGSEA. This CDR3 contains 11 residues. Trimming took 6 bases from V and 10 from J, leaving 12 bases between them. CDR3 coding DNA: TGCAGCGTCGGCAGGGAGGGAAAACTGTTTTTT. Its protein product is CSVGREGKLFF.

The chain is built from TRBV29-1 and TRBJ1-5; D ambiguous. The germline V gene encodes CDR1 SQVTM and CDR2 ANQGSEA. The CDR3 covers 14 residues. V was shortened by 7 bases and J by 0 bases, with 13 bases between the two germline ends. This CDR3 reads CSAAGENSNQPQHF. The CDR3 DNA reads TGCAGCGCCGCGGGTGAAAATAGCAATCAGCCCCAGCATTTT.

The chain has TRBV5-1 and TRBJ2-1, with TRBD2 identical over 13 bases. CDR1 and CDR2 (germline): SGHRS, YFSETQ. With V trimmed by 1 base and J by 10 bases, 5 bases remained unmatched. The CDR3 has 15 amino acids. The CDR3 sequence is CASSLHGLAGEEQFF. The CDR3 DNA reads TGCGCCAGCAGCTTGCATGGACTAGCGGGGGAAGAGCAGTTCTTC.

The rearrangement links TRBV29-1 to TRBJ1-1; perhaps TRBD1 as D (5 bases). The V end was cut by 7 bases, the J end by 8 bases, with 17 bases between. The length of the CDR3 is 12 residues. Germline V lookup: CDR1 SQVTM, CDR2 ANQGSEA. The chain's CDR3 is CSAQGSLREAFF. DNA of the CDR3: TGCAGCGCCCAGGGCAGCCTCAGGGAAGCTTTCTTT.

The chain employs TRBV18 and TRBJ2-5; maybe TRBD1 (6 bases). Germline V lookup: CDR1 KGHSH, CDR2 LQKENI. Deletions cut 2 bases from V and 5 bases from J, with 9 bases between. CDR3 length: 13 amino acids. For the CDR3, the DNA is TGTGCCAGCTCACCAAACAGGGACGAGACCCAGTACTTC. Encoded protein: CASSPNRDETQYF.

This chain links TRBV30 with TRBJ2-2; perhaps TRBD1 as D (5 bases). Germline CDR1 is GTSNPN and CDR2 is SVGIG (reference sequence). V was clipped by 4 bases and J by 4 bases, with 7 bases between them. The CDR3 spans 12 residues. The DNA for the CDR3 is TGTGCCTGGAACCAGGGCACCGGGGAGCTGTTTTTT. Protein product: CAWNQGTGELFF.

There are a few counts of this clone. The CDR3 nucleotides are TGTGCCAGCAGCCCACTAGCGGGAGGAGGATACGAGCAGTACTTC. It specifies CASSPLAGGGYEQYF. The rearrangement links TRBV7-3 to TRBJ2-7, with 12 bases aligning to TRBD2. The CDR3 sequence is 15 residues long. J was trimmed by 4 bases and V by 5 bases; bases with no gene match: 6. The germline V gene encodes CDR1 SGHTA and CDR2 FQGTGA.

The V and J genes are TRBV10-1 and TRBJ1-2; 7 nucleotides line up with TRBD1. After removal of 7 bases from V and 8 bases from J, the junction contained 13 bases not matched to a gene. This CDR3 has 14 residues. The V gene's germline CDR1 is WNHNN and CDR2 SYGVQD (reference sequence). CDR3 in amino acids: CASTADRTFGGYTF. Here the CDR3 DNA reads TGCGCCAGCACGGCGGACAGGACCTTTGGGGGCTACACCTTC.

The chain has TRBV12-5 and TRBJ2-1; 11 nucleotides match TRBD2. Germline V gene data show CDR1 as LGHNT and CDR2 as FRNRAP. The length of the CDR3 is 17 residues. The V gene end was trimmed by 2 bases and the J gene end by 7 bases; junction bases not matched to a gene: 10. The CDR3 protein is CASGLNRELAGGNEQFF. As DNA, the CDR3 is TGTGCTAGTGGTTTGAACAGGGAATTAGCGGGAGGGAATGAGCAGTTCTTC.

In this sample, this clone turned up once. The V gene is TRBV6-5, the J gene TRBJ1-2; the D gene is possibly TRBD1 (5 bases). The ends were cut back, 4 bases at V and 4 bases at J, with 10 bases in the middle. The CDR3 sequence is 13 residues long. Germline V gene lookup returns CDR1 MNHEY and CDR2 SVGAGI. The CDR3 reads CASSLQVAYGYTF. CDR3 DNA: TGTGCCAGCAGTTTACAGGTCGCCTATGGCTACACCTTC.

This clone was counted ten times or more. The chain joins TRBV4-1 to TRBJ2-3; D may be TRBD1 (6 bases). CDR1 is MGHRA, CDR2 YSYEKL, per germline. Trimming removed 4 bases at V and 4 bases at J, with 12 bases between. The CDR3 runs 14 residues. Here the CDR3 reads CASSPTAGADTQYF. CDR3 sequence (DNA): TGCGCCAGCAGCCCAACTGCAGGGGCAGATACGCAGTATTTT.

The CDR3 nucleotides read TGTGCCAGTAACCTAAATCAGGGGAACTATGGCTACACCTTC. Amino acid sequence: CASNLNQGNYGYTF. The chain is built from TRBV19 and TRBJ1-2; a weak D match, TRBD1 (6 bases). CDR3 size: 14 residues. Germline CDR1 and CDR2: LNHDA and SQIVND (reference sequence). Trimming cost V 7 bases and J 2 bases, with 14 bases left between them.

The V call is TRBV7-8, the J call TRBJ2-1, with 8 bases lining up with TRBD2. With V trimmed by 10 bases and J by 6 bases, 5 bases remained unmatched. The V gene's germline CDR1 is SGHVS and CDR2 FQNEAQ. There are 12 residues in the CDR3. CDR3 nucleotide sequence: TGTGCCACGGGGGCGGGGGGCAATGAGCAGTTCTTC. It translates to CATGAGGNEQFF.

The V and J genes are TRBV6-5 and TRBJ1-5; D remains unclear. CDR1 is MNHEY and CDR2 is SVGAGI in the germline V gene. V lost 2 bases and J lost 1, with 9 bases in between. There are 15 residues in the CDR3. For the CDR3, the DNA is TGTGCCAGCAGTTACGGGCATGGGAGCAATCAGCCCCAGCATTTT. Its translation is CASSYGHGSNQPQHF.

This chain links TRBV6-4 with TRBJ2-3, with 15 positions matching TRBD2. The CDR3 extends over 18 amino acids. The germline V gene encodes CDR1 MRHNA and CDR2 SNTAGT. V lost 0 bases, J lost 4 bases, and 5 bases stayed unmatched. This chain's CDR3 is CASSDSIRTSGGADTQYF. The CDR3 DNA reads as TGTGCCAGCAGTGACTCGATTAGGACTAGCGGGGGGGCAGATACGCAGTATTTT.